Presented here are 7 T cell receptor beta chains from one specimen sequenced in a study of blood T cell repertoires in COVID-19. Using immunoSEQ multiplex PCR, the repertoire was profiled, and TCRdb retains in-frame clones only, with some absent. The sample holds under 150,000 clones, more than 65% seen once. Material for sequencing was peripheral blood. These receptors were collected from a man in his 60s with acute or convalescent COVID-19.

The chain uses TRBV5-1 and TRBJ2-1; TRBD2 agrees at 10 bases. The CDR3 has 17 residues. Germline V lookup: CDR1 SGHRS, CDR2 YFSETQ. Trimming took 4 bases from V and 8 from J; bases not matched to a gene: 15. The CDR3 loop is CASSPELRTSGAYEQFF. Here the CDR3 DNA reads TGCGCCAGCAGCCCCGAATTAAGGACTAGCGGAGCCTATGAGCAGTTCTTC.

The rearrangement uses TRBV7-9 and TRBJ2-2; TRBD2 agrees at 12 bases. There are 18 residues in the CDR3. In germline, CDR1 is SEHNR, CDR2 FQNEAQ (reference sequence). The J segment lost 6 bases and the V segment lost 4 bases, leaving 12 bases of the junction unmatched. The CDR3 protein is CASSSGASGRAKPGELFF. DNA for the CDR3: TGTGCCAGCAGCTCCGGGGCTAGCGGGAGGGCCAAGCCCGGGGAGCTGTTTTTT. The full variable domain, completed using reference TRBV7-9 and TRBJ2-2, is DTGVSQNPRHKITKRGQNVTFRCDPISEHNRLYWYRQTLGQGPEFLTYFQNEAQLEKSRLLSDRFSAERPKGSFSTLEIQRTEQGDSAMYLCASSSGASGRAKPGELFFGEGSRLTVL.

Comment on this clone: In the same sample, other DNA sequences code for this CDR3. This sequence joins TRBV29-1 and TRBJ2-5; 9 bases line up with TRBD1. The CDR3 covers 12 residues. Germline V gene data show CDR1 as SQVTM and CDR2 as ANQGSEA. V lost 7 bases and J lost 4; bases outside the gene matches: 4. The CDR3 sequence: CSADRGRETQYF. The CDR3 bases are TGCAGCGCGGACAGGGGAAGAGAGACCCAGTACTTC.

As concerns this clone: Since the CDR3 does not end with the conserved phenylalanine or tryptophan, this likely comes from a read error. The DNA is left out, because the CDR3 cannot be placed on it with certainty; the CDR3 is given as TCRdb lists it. CDR3: CASSRGIKRI. The chain has TRBV5-4 and TRBJ2-7; TRBD2, as called in the table, went unchecked against the DNA. Germline CDR1 and CDR2: SGHNT and YYREEE (reference sequence). The CDR3 length is 10 residues, termini included.

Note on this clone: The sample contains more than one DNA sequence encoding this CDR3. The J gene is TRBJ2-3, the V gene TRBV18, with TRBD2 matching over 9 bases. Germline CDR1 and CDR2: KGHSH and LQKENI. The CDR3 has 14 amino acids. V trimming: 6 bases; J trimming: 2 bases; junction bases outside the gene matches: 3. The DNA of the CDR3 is TGTGCCAGCTCCCCTAGCGGGATCACAGATACGCAGTATTTT. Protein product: CASSPSGITDTQYF.

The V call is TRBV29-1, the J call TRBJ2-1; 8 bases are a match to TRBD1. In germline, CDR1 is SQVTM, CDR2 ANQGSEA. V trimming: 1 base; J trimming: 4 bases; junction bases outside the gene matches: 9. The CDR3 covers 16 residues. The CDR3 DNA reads TGCAGCGTTGAAGGATCATTCCAGGGGGCGTACAATGAGCAGTTCTTC. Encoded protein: CSVEGSFQGAYNEQFF.

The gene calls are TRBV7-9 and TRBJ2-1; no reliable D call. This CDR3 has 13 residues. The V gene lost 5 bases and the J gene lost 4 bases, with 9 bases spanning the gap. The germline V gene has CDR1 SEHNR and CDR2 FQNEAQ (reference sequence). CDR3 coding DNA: TGTGCCAGCAGCCCGCGGCCGTACAATGAGCAGTTCTTC. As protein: CASSPRPYNEQFF.